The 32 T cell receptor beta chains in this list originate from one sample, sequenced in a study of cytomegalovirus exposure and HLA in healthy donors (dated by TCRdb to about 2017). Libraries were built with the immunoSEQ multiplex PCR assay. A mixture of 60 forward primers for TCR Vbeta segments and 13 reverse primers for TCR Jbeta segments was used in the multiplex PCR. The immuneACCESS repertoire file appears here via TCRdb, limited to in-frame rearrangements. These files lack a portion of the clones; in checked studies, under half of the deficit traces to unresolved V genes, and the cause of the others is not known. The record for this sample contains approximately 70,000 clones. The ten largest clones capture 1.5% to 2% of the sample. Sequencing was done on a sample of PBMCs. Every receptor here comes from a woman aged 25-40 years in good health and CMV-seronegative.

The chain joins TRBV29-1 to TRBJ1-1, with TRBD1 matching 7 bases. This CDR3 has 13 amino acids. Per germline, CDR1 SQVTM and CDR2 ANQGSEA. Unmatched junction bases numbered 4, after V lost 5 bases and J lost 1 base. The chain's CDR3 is CSVRTGSNTEAFF. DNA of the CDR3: TGCAGCGTTAGGACAGGATCGAACACTGAAGCTTTCTTT. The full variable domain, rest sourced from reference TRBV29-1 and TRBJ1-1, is SAVISQKPSRDICQRGTSLTIQCQVDSQVTMMFWYRQQPGQSLTLIATANQGSEATYESGFVIDKFPISRPNLTFSTLTVSNMSPEDSSIYLCSVRTGSNTEAFFGQGTRLTVV.

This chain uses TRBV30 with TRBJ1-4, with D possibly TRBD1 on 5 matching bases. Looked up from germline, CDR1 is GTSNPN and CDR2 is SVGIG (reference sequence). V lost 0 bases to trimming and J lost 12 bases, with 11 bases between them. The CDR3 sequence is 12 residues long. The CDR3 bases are TGTGCCTGGAGTGTCCGGCGGGGGGAACTGTTTTTT. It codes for CAWSVRRGELFF.

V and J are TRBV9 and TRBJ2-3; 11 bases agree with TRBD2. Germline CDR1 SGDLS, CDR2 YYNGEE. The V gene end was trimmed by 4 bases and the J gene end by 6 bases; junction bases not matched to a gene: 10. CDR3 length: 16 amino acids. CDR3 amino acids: CASSPLAGGPWDTQYF. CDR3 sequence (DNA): TGTGCCAGCAGCCCTCTAGCGGGGGGCCCGTGGGATACGCAGTATTTT. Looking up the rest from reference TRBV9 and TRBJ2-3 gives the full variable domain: DSGVTQTPKHLITATGQRVTLRCSPRSGDLSVYWYQQSLDQGLQFLIQYYNGEERAKGNILERFSAQQFPDLHSELNLSSLELGDSALYFCASSPLAGGPWDTQYFGPGTRLTVL.

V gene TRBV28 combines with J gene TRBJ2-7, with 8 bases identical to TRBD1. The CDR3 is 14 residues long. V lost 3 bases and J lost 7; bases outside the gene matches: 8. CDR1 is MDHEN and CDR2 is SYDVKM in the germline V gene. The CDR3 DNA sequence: TGTGCCAGCAGTTTGGGGCAGGGGGCGAGGGAGCAGTACTTC. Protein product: CASSLGQGAREQYF.

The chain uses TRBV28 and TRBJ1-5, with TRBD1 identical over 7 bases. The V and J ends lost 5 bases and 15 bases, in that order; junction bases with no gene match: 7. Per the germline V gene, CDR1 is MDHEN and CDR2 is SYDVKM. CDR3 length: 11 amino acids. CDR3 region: CASSPGQASHF. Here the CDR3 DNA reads TGTGCCAGCAGTCCAGGACAGGCGTCGCATTTT.

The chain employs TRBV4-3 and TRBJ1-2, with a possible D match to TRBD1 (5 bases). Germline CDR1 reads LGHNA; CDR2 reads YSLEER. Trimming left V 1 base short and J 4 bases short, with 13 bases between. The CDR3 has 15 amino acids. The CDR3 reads CASSQVQDTVYGYTF. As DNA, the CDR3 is TGCGCCAGCAGCCAAGTCCAGGACACTGTCTATGGCTACACCTTC.

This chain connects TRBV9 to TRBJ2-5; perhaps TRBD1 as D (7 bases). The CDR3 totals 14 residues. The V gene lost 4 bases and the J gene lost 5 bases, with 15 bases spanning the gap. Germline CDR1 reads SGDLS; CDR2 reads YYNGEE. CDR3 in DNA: TGTGCCAGCAGCTCCGAGACAGGGAGGGAGACCCAGTACTTC. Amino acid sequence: CASSSETGRETQYF.

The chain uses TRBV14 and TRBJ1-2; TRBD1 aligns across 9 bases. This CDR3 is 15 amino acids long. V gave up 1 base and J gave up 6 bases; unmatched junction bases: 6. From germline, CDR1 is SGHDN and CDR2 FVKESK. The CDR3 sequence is CASSQVAGQGHGYTF. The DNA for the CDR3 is TGTGCCAGCAGCCAAGTCGCCGGACAGGGGCATGGCTACACCTTC.

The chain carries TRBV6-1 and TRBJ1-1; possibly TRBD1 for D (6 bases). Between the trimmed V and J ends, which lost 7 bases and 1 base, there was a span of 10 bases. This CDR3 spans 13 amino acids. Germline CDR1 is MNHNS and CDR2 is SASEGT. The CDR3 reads CASTGRGNTEAFF. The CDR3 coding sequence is TGTGCCAGCACAGGCAGGGGGAACACTGAAGCTTTCTTT.

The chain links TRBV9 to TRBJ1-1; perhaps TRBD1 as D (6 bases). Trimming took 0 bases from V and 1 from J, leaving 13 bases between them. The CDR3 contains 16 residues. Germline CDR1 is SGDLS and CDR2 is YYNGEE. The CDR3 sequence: CASSVDREGRNTEAFF. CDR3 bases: TGTGCCAGCAGCGTAGACAGGGAGGGTCGGAACACTGAAGCTTTCTTT.

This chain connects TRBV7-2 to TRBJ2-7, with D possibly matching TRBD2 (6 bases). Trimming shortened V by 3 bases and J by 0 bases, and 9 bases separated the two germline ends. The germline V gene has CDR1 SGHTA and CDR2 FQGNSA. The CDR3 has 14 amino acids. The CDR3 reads CASSFGGSSYEQYF. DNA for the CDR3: TGTGCCAGCAGCTTCGGGGGTAGCTCCTACGAGCAGTACTTC.

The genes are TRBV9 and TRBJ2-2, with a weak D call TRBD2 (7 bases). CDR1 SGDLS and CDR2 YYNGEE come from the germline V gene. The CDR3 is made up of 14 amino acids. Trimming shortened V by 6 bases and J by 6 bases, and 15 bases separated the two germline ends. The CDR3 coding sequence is TGTGCCAGCACCGGGGGGCCGCCAGCCGGGGAGCTGTTTTTT. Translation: CASTGGPPAGELFF. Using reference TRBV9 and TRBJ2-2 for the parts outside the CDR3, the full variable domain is DSGVTQTPKHLITATGQRVTLRCSPRSGDLSVYWYQQSLDQGLQFLIQYYNGEERAKGNILERFSAQQFPDLHSELNLSSLELGDSALYFCASTGGPPAGELFFGEGSRLTVL.

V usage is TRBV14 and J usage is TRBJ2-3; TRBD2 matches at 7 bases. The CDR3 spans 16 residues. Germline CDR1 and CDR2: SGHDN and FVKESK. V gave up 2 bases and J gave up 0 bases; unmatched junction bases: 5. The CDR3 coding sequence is TGTGCCAGCAGCCAATGGACTAGAACTAGCACAGATACGCAGTATTTT. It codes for CASSQWTRTSTDTQYF. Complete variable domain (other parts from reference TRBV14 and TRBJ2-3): EAGVTQFPSHSVIEKGQTVTLRCDPISGHDNLYWYRRVMGKEIKFLLHFVKESKQDESGMPNNRFLAERTGGTYSTLKVQPAELEDSGVYFCASSQWTRTSTDTQYFGPGTRLTVL.

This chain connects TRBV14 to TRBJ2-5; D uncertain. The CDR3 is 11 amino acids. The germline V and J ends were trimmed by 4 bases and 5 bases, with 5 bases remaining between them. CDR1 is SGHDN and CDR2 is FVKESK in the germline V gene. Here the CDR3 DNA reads TGTGCCAGCAGCCTTCAGGAGACCCAGTACTTC. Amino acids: CASSLQETQYF. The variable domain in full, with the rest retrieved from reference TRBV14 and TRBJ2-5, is EAGVTQFPSHSVIEKGQTVTLRCDPISGHDNLYWYRRVMGKEIKFLLHFVKESKQDESGMPNNRFLAERTGGTYSTLKVQPAELEDSGVYFCASSLQETQYFGPGTRLLVL.

The CDR3 loop reads CASSEYGTSPDEQFF. The CDR3 DNA is TGCGCCAGCAGCGAGTACGGGACTAGCCCAGATGAGCAGTTCTTC. The V gene is TRBV5-1, the J gene TRBJ2-1, with 9 bases lining up with TRBD2. V lost 4 bases to trimming and J lost 8 bases; unmatched junction nucleotides: 10. Germline CDR1 is SGHRS and CDR2 is YFSETQ. The length of the CDR3 is 15 residues. Using reference TRBV5-1 and TRBJ2-1 for the parts outside the CDR3, the full variable domain is KAGVTQTPRYLIKTRGQQVTLSCSPISGHRSVSWYQQTPGQGLQFLFEYFSETQRNKGNFPGRFSGRQFSNSRSEMNVSTLELGDSALYLCASSEYGTSPDEQFFGPGTRLTVL.

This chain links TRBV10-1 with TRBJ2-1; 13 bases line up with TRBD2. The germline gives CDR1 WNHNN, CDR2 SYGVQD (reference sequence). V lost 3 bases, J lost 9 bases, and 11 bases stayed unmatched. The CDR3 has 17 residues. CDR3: CASSDTRTSGSQVEQFF. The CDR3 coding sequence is TGCGCCAGCAGTGACACCCGGACTAGCGGGAGTCAAGTTGAGCAGTTCTTC.

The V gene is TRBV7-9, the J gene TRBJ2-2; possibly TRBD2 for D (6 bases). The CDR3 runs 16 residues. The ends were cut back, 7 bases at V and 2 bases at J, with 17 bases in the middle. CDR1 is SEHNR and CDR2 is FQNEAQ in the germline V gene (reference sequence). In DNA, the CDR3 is TGTGCCAGCACGATAAGAAGCGGGTTAAACACCGGGGAGCTGTTTTTT. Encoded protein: CASTIRSGLNTGELFF.

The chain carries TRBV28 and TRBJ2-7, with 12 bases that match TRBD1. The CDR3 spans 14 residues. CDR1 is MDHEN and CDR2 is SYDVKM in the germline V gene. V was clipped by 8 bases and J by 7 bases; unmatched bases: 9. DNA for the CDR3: TGTGCCAGCGAAGCGGGACAGGGGGCGACGGAGCAGTACTTC. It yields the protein CASEAGQGATEQYF.

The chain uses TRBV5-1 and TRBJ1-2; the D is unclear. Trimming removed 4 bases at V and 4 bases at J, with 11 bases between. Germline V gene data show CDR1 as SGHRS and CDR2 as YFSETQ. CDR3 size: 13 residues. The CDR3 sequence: CASSPTAGYGYTF. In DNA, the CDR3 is TGCGCCAGCAGCCCTACAGCGGGCTATGGCTACACCTTC.

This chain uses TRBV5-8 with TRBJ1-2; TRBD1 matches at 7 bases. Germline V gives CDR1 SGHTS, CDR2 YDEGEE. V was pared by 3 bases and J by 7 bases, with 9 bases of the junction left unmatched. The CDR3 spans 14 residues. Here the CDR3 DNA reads TGTGCCAGCAGCTCAAGACAGGGACGAGGTGGCTACACCTTC. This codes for CASSSRQGRGGYTF.

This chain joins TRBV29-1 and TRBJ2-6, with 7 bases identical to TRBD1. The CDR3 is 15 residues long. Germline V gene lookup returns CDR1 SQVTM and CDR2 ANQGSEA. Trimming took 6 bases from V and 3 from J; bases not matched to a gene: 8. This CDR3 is CSVVLTGVGANVLTF. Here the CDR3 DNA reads TGCAGCGTAGTCCTCACAGGGGTTGGGGCCAACGTCCTGACTTTC.

The CDR3 DNA follows: TGCGCCAGCAGTGACCCCTACTACGAGCAGTACTTC. Translation: CASSDPYYEQYF. V and J are TRBV10-2 and TRBJ2-7; D gene unclear. This CDR3 spans 12 amino acids. In germline, CDR1 is WSHSY, CDR2 SAAADI. V gave up 3 bases and J gave up 3 bases, with 6 bases separating them.

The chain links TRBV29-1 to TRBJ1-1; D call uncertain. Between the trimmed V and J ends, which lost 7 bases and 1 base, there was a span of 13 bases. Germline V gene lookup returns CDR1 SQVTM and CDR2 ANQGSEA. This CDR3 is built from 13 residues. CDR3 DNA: TGCAGCGCCTCACAGCGGGAGAACACTGAAGCTTTCTTT. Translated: CSASQRENTEAFF.

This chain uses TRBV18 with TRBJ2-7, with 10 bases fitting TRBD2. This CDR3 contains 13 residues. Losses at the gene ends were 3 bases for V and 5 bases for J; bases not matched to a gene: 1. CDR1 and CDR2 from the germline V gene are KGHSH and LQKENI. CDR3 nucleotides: TGTGCCAGCTCACCCGGGACTAGCGACGAGCAGTACTTC. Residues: CASSPGTSDEQYF.

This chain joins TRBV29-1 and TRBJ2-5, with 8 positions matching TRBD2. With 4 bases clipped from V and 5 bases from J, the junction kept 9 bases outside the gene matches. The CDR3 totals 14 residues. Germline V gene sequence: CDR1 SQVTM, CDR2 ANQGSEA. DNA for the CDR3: TGCAGCGTTGTAGGGGCGGGAGGTGGGGAGACCCAGTACTTC. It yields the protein CSVVGAGGGETQYF.

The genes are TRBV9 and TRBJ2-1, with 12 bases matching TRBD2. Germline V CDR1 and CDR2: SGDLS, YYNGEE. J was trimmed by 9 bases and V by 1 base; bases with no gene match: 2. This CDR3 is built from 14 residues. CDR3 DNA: TGTGCCAGCAGCGTAAAACTAGCGGGAGGTGAGCAGTTCTTC. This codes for CASSVKLAGGEQFF.

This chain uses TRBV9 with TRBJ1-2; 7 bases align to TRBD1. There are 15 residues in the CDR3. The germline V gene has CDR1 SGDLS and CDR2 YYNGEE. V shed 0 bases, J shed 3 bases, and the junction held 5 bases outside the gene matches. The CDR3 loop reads CASSVVVQGDYGYTF. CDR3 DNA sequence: TGTGCCAGCAGCGTAGTAGTGCAGGGGGACTATGGCTACACCTTC.

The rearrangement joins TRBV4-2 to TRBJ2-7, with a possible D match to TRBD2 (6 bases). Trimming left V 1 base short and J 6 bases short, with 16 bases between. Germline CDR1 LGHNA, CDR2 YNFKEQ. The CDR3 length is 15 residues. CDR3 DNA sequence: TGTGCCAGCAGCCAAGCGGAGGACTACTCTGGCGAGCAGTACTTC. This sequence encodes CASSQAEDYSGEQYF.

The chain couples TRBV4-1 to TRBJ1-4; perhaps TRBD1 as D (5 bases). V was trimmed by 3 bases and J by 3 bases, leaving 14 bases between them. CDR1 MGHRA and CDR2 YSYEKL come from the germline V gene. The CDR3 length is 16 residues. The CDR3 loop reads CASSHPAGGANEKLFF. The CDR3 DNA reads TGCGCCAGCAGCCACCCCGCGGGAGGGGCTAATGAAAAACTGTTTTTT.

Here the CDR3 reads CASSQGTGGDTQYF. CDR3 in DNA: TGCGCCAGCAGCCAAGGGACAGGAGGAGATACGCAGTATTTT. J is TRBJ2-3 and V is TRBV4-3; 7 nucleotides agree with TRBD1. The V gene end was trimmed by 1 base and the J gene end by 5 bases; junction bases not matched to a gene: 3. Germline V gives CDR1 LGHNA, CDR2 YSLEER. This CDR3 has 14 residues.

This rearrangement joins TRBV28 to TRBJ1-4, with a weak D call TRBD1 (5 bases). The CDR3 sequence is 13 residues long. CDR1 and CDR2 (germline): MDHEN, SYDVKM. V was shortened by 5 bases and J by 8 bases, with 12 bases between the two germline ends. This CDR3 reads CASSLQGLEKLFF. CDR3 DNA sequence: TGTGCCAGCAGTCTTCAGGGTCTCGAAAAACTGTTTTTT.

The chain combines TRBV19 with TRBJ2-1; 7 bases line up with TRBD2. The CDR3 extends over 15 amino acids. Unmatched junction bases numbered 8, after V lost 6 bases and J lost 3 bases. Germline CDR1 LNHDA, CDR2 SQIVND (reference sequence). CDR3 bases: TGTGCCAGTAGCCAAGCGGGACTGGACTACAATGAGCAGTTCTTC. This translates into CASSQAGLDYNEQFF.